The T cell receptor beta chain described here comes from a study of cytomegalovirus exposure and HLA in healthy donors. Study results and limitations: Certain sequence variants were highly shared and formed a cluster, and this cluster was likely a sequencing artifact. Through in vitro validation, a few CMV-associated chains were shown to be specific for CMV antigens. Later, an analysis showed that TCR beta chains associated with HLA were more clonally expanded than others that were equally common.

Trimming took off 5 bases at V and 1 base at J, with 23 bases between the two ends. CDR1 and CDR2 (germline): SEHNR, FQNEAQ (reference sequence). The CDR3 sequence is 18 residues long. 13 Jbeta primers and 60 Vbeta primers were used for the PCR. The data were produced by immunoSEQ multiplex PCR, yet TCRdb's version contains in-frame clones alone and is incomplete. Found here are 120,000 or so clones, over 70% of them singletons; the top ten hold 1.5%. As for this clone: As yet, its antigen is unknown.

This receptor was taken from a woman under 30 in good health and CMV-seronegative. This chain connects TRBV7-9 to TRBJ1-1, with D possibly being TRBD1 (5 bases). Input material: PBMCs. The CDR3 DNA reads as TGTGCCAGCAGCGTAAGCTTAGTCCGGGGGGAGGAGAACACTGAAGCTTTCTTT. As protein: CASSVSLVRGEENTEAFF. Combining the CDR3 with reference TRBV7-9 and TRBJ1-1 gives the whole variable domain DTGVSQNPRHKITKRGQNVTFRCDPISEHNRLYWYRQTLGQGPEFLTYFQNEAQLEKSRLLSDRFSAERPKGSFSTLEIQRTEQGDSAMYLCASSVSLVRGEENTEAFFGQGTRLTVV.